Presented here are 15 T cell receptor beta chains from one specimen sequenced in a study of blood T cell repertoires in COVID-19. Here immunoSEQ multiplex PCR was the method, and the copy in TCRdb shows in-frame clones only, minus some. This table has a few hundred thousand clones, 80% to 90% appearing once. The sample comprised peripheral blood. These receptors originate from a woman aged 40 to 50 with acute or convalescent COVID-19.

This chain joins TRBV3-1 (or the pseudogene TRBV3-2) and TRBJ2-1; 8 bases agree with TRBD2. V gave up 7 bases and J gave up 7 bases; unmatched junction bases: 18. Germline-derived CDR1 and CDR2 are LGHDT and YNNKEL (reference sequence). CDR3 length equals 17 residues. Here the CDR3 DNA reads TGTGCCAGCACCCTCCTCGGGGAGCGGGGGACGAGGAATGAGCAGTTCTTC. Translating gives CASTLLGERGTRNEQFF.

DNA for the CDR3: TGTGCCAGTAGTGACGGGACAGGGGGCGCGGCGAACACCGGGGAGCTGTTTTTT. Amino acid sequence: CASSDGTGGAANTGELFF. This rearrangement joins TRBV19 to TRBJ2-2; TRBD1 matches at 12 bases. Looked up from germline, CDR1 is LNHDA and CDR2 is SQIVND (reference sequence). The CDR3 is 18 amino acids. The trim removed 5 bases at V and 0 bases at J, leaving 7 bases unmatched. Full variable domain (missing parts from reference TRBV19 and TRBJ2-2): DGGITQSPKYLFRKEGQNVTLSCEQNLNHDAMYWYRQDPGQGLRLIYYSQIVNDFQKGDIAEGYSVSREKKESFPLTVTSAQKNPTAFYLCASSDGTGGAANTGELFFGEGSRLTVL.

The rearrangement joins TRBV30 to TRBJ1-4, with D maybe TRBD1 (6 bases). CDR3 size: 13 residues. In germline, CDR1 is GTSNPN, CDR2 SVGIG (reference sequence). V was shortened by 5 bases and J by 4 bases, with 11 bases between the two germline ends. The CDR3 region has the DNA TGTGCCTGGCCGCAGGGGCGTAATGAAAAACTGTTTTTT. Amino acids: CAWPQGRNEKLFF.

J is TRBJ2-3 and V is TRBV3-1 (or the pseudogene TRBV3-2); tentatively, D is TRBD2 (6 bases). The CDR3 covers 16 residues. Germline V gene data show CDR1 as LGHDT and CDR2 as YNNKEL (reference sequence). Trimming left V 3 bases short and J 0 bases short, with 13 bases between. CDR3 in amino acids: CASSHPYGTSTDTQYF. CDR3 sequence (DNA): TGTGCCAGCAGCCACCCTTACGGGACTAGCACAGATACGCAGTATTTT.

Worth noting for this clone: Other DNA sequences from this sample encode an identical CDR3 as well. The chain is built from TRBV24-1 and TRBJ1-2, with 10 bases that match TRBD1. The germline CDR1 and CDR2 sequences are KGHDR and SFDVKD. After removal of 4 bases from V and 5 bases from J, the junction contained 3 bases not matched to a gene. CDR3 length equals 14 residues. The DNA of the CDR3 is TGTGCCACCAGTGAACTGGACAGGGGGTATGGCTACACCTTC. Protein sequence: CATSELDRGYGYTF.

The chain has TRBV2 and TRBJ1-6, with D possibly matching TRBD1 (5 bases). CDR1 is SNHLY, CDR2 FYNNEI, per germline. CDR3 size: 16 residues. Trimming removed 2 bases at V and 7 bases at J, with 15 bases between. The CDR3 region has the DNA TGTGCCAGCAGTGAATGGGGGGGACGAGGGAATTCACCCCTCCACTTT. Protein product: CASSEWGGRGNSPLHF.

The chain uses TRBV5-1 and TRBJ1-1; unclear D gene. This CDR3 comprises 16 residues. CDR1 and CDR2 (germline): SGHRS, YFSETQ. V gave up 4 bases and J gave up 2 bases, with 18 bases separating them. CDR3 coding DNA: TGCGCCAGCAGCCCGCCGGGTGACCGTTCTAACACTGAAGCTTTCTTT. Amino acids: CASSPPGDRSNTEAFF. Full variable domain (rest looked up from reference TRBV5-1 and TRBJ1-1): KAGVTQTPRYLIKTRGQQVTLSCSPISGHRSVSWYQQTPGQGLQFLFEYFSETQRNKGNFPGRFSGRQFSNSRSEMNVSTLELGDSALYLCASSPPGDRSNTEAFFGQGTRLTVV.

J is TRBJ2-3 and V is TRBV3-1 (or the pseudogene TRBV3-2); TRBD2 aligns across 9 bases. The V gene's germline CDR1 is LGHDT and CDR2 YNNKEL (reference sequence). V dropped 5 bases and J dropped 2; count of bases not matched to a gene: 5. CDR3 length: 15 amino acids. CDR3 in amino acids: CASSSGLAYTDTQYF. CDR3 DNA sequence: TGTGCCAGCAGCAGCGGACTAGCGTACACAGATACGCAGTATTTT.

This chain joins TRBV12-3 or TRBV12-4 and TRBJ1-2, with no clear D. V was shortened by 5 bases and J by 4 bases, with 11 bases between the two germline ends. The CDR3 has 13 amino acids. The CDR3 sequence: CASSPGVGYGYTF. The DNA for the CDR3 is TGTGCCAGCAGTCCGGGAGTGGGCTATGGCTACACCTTC.

A word on this clone: The sample carries other DNA sequences with the same CDR3. V is TRBV3-1 (or the pseudogene TRBV3-2) and J is TRBJ1-1; no definite D call. Per the germline V gene, CDR1 is LGHDT and CDR2 is YNNKEL (reference sequence). Trimming stripped 2 bases from V and 2 bases from J, with 6 bases between. The length of the CDR3 is 13 residues. CDR3 sequence: CASSQTGNTEAFF. The DNA for the CDR3 is TGTGCCAGCAGCCAAACGGGTAACACTGAAGCTTTCTTT.

CDR3 region: CSVHTRQDDPSGNTIYF. In DNA, the CDR3 is TGCAGCGTCCATACCAGACAGGACGATCCCTCTGGAAACACCATATATTTT. The V and J genes are TRBV29-1 and TRBJ1-3; perhaps TRBD1 as D (6 bases). V lost 6 bases, J lost 0 bases, and 21 bases lay in between. The CDR3 sequence is 17 residues long. CDR1 is SQVTM and CDR2 is ANQGSEA in the germline V gene.

The rearrangement uses TRBV12-5 and TRBJ2-5; D perhaps matches TRBD1 (5 bases). Trimming took off 5 bases at V and 5 bases at J, with 15 bases between the two ends. The CDR3 contains 14 residues. The germline V gene has CDR1 LGHNT and CDR2 FRNRAP. CDR3 sequence (DNA): TGTGCTAGTGGTCACCCTTCAGGGCGGGAGACCCAGTACTTC. Translated, it gives CASGHPSGRETQYF. Full variable domain (remainder filled in from reference TRBV12-5 and TRBJ2-5): DARVTQTPRHKVTEMGQEVTMRCQPILGHNTVFWYRQTMMQGLELLAYFRNRAPLDDSGMPKDRFSAEMPDATLATLKIQPSEPRDSAVYFCASGHPSGRETQYFGPGTRLLVL.

The gene calls are TRBV4-1 and TRBJ2-5; TRBD2 is a possible D gene (5 bases). CDR3 length: 17 amino acids. Trimming stripped 0 bases from V and 5 bases from J, with 19 bases between. Germline V gene data show CDR1 as MGHRA and CDR2 as YSYEKL. The CDR3 region is CASSQETGGPRRETQYF. CDR3 DNA: TGCGCCAGCAGCCAAGAAACGGGCGGGCCCAGGAGGGAGACCCAGTACTTC.

The V and J genes are TRBV19 and TRBJ1-6, with a possible D match to TRBD1 (6 bases). Germline V gene data show CDR1 as LNHDA and CDR2 as SQIVND (reference sequence). V dropped 4 bases and J dropped 6 bases, with 16 bases sitting between them. This CDR3 has 16 residues. In DNA form, the CDR3 reads TGTGCCAGTAGTAACAGGGTTCAAGTCGCTAATTCACCCCTCCACTTT. It encodes CASSNRVQVANSPLHF.

V is TRBV7-9 and J is TRBJ1-5; TRBD1 matches 9 bases. In germline, CDR1 is SEHNR, CDR2 FQNEAQ (reference sequence). CDR3 length: 15 amino acids. The V segment lost 6 bases and the J segment 1 base; nucleotides outside the gene matches: 4. The DNA for the CDR3 is TGTGCCAGCAGACAGGGGGCTGCGAGCAATCAGCCCCAGCATTTT. Amino acid sequence: CASRQGAASNQPQHF.